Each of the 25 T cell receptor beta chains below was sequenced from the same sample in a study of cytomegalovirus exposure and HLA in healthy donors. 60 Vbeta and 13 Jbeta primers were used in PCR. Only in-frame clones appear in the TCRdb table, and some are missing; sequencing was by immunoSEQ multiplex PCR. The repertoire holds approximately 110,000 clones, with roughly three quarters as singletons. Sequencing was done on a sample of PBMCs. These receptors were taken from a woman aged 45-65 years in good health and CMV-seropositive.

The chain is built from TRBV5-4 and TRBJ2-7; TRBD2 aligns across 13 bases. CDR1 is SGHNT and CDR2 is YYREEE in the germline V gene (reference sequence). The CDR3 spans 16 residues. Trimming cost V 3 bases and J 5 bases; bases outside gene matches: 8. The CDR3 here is CASSSGTSGIRNEQYF. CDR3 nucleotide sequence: TGTGCCAGCAGCTCCGGGACTAGCGGGATAAGGAACGAGCAGTACTTC.

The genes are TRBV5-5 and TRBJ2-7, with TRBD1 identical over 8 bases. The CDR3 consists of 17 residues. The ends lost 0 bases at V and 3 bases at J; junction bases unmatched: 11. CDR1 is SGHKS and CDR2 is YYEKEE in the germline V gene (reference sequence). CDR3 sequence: CASSLALSTDRGYEQYF. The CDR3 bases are TGTGCCAGCAGCTTGGCCCTGTCCACCGACAGGGGCTACGAGCAGTACTTC.

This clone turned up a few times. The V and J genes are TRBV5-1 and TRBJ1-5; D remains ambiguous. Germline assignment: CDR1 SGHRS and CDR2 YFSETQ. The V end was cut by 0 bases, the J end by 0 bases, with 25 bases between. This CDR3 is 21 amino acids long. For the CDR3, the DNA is TGCGCCAGCAGCTTGGGCCCCTTGACTAAATTGCGGGTTTATAGCAATCAGCCCCAGCATTTT. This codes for CASSLGPLTKLRVYSNQPQHF.

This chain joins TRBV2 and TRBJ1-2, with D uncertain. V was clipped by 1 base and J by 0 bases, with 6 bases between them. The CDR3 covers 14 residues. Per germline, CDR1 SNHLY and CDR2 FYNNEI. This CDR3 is CASSEGETNYGYTF. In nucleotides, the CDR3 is TGTGCCAGCAGTGAAGGAGAGACTAACTATGGCTACACCTTC.

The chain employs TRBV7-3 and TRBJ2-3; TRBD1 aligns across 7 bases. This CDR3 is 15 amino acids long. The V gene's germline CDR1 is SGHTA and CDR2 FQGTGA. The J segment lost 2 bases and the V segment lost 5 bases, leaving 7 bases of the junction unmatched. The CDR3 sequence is CASSPDRFSTDTQYF. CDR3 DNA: TGTGCCAGCAGCCCGGACAGGTTCTCCACAGATACGCAGTATTTT.

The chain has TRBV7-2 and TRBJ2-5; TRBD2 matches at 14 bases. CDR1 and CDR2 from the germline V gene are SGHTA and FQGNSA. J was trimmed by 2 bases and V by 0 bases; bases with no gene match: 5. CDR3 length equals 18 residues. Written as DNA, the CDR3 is TGTGCCAGCAGCTTAGCCCAGGGGACTAGCGGGAGACAAGAGACCCAGTACTTC. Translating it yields CASSLAQGTSGRQETQYF.

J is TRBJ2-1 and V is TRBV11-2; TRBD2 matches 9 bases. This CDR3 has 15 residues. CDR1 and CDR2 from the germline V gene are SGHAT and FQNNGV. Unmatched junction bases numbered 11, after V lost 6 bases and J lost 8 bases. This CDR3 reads CASRFSGGSPYEQFF. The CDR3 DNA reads TGTGCCAGCAGATTCAGCGGGGGGTCACCCTATGAGCAGTTCTTC.

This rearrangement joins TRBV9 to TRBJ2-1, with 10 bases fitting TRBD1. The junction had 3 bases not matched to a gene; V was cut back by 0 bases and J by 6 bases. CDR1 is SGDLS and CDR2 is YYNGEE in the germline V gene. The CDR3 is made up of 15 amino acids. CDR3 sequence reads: CASSVGGTGVNEQFF. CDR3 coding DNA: TGTGCCAGCAGCGTAGGGGGGACAGGGGTCAATGAGCAGTTCTTC.

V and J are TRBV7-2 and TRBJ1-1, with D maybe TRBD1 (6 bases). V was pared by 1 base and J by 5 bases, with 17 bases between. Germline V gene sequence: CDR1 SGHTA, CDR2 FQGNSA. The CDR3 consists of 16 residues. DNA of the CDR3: TGTGCCAGCAGCTTAGTATCTTGGGGGAGGGGGACTGAAGCTTTCTTT. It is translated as CASSLVSWGRGTEAFF.

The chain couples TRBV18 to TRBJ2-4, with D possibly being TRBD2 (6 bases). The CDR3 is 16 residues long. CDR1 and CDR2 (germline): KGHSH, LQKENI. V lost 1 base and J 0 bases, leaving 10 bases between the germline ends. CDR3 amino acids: CASSPRGDLAKNIQYF. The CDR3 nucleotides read TGTGCCAGCTCACCACGGGGGGATCTAGCCAAAAACATTCAGTACTTC.

CDR3: CASSFGGSDEQYF. The CDR3 DNA is TGTGCCAGCAGTTTCGGGGGTTCGGACGAGCAGTACTTC. The rearrangement joins TRBV6-5 to TRBJ2-7, with a possible D match to TRBD2 (6 bases). Germline CDR1 MNHEY, CDR2 SVGAGI. This CDR3 spans 13 amino acids. Trimming stripped 4 bases from V and 5 bases from J, with 12 bases between.

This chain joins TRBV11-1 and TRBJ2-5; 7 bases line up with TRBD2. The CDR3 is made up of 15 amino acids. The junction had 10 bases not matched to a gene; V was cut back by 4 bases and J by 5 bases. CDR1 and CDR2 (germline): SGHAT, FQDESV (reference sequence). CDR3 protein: CASSYLAERMETQYF. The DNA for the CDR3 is TGTGCCAGCAGCTACCTAGCGGAAAGGATGGAGACCCAGTACTTC.

The DNA for the CDR3 is TGCGCCAGCAACTCAGCATGGGGGCTGTTGCATGGCTACACCTTC. Translation gives CASNSAWGLLHGYTF. The chain employs TRBV4-3 and TRBJ1-2; D is possibly TRBD1 (6 bases). The CDR3 sequence is 15 residues long. Germline V gene sequence: CDR1 LGHNA, CDR2 YSLEER. Trimming left V 7 bases short and J 6 bases short, with 21 bases between.

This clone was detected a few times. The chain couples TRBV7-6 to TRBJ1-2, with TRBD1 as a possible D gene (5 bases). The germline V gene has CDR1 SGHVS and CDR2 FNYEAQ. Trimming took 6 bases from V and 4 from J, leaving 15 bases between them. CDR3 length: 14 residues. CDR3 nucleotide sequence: TGTGCCAGCAGACCAGGGCCAGCCTCCTATGGCTACACCTTC. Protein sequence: CASRPGPASYGYTF.

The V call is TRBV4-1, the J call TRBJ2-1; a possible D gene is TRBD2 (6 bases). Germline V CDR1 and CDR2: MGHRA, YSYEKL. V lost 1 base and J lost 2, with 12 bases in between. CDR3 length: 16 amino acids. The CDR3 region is CASSQGVGGAYNEQFF. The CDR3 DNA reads TGCGCCAGCAGCCAAGGGGTCGGAGGGGCCTACAATGAGCAGTTCTTC.

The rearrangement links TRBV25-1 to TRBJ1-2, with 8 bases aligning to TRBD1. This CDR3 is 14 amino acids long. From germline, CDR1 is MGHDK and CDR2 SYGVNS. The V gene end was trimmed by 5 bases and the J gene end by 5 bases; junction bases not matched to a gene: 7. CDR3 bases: TGTGCCAGCAGTCCGCTGACAGGGGATTATGGCTACACCTTC. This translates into CASSPLTGDYGYTF.

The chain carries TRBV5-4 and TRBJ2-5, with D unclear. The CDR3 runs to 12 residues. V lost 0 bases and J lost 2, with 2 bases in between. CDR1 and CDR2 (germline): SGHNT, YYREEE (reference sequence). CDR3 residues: CASSLAQETQYF. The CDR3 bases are TGTGCCAGCAGCTTGGCTCAAGAGACCCAGTACTTC.

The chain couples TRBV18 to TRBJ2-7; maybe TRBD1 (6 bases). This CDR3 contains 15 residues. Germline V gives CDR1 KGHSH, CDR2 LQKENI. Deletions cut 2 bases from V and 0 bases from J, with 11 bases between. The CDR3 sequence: CASSPDLQGSYEQYF. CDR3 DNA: TGTGCCAGCTCACCAGACTTACAGGGCTCCTACGAGCAGTACTTC.

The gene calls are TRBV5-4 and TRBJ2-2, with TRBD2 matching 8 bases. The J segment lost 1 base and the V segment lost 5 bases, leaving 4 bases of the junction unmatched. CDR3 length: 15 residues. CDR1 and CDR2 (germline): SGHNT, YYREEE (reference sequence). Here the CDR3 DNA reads TGTGCCAGCAGACGTAGCGGGGTGAACACCGGGGAGCTGTTTTTT. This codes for CASRRSGVNTGELFF.

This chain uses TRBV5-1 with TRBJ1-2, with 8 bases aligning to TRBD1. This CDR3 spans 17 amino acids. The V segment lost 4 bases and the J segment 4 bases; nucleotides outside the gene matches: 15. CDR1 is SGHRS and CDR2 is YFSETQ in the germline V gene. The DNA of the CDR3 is TGCGCCAGCAGCCCCGGGACAGGCGGTAATCGAATCTATGGCTACACCTTC. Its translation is CASSPGTGGNRIYGYTF. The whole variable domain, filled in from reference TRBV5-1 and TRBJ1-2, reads KAGVTQTPRYLIKTRGQQVTLSCSPISGHRSVSWYQQTPGQGLQFLFEYFSETQRNKGNFPGRFSGRQFSNSRSEMNVSTLELGDSALYLCASSPGTGGNRIYGYTFGSGTRLTVV.

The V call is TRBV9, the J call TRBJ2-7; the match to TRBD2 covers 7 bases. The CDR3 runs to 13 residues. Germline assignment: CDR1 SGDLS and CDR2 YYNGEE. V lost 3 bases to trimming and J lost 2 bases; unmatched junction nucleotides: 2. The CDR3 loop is CASSAGLTYEQYF. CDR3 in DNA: TGTGCCAGCAGCGCGGGACTAACCTACGAGCAGTACTTC.

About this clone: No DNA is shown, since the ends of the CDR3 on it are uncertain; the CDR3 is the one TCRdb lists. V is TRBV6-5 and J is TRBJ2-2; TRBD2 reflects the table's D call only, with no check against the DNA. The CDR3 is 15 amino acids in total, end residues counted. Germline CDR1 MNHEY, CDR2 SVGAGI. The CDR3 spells CASSSSGGKAGELFF.

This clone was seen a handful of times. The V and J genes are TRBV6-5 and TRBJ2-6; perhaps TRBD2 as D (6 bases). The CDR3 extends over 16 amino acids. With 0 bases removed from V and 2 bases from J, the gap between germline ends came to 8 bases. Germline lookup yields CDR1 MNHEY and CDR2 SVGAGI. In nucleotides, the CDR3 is TGTGCCAGCAGTTACTCGAGGAGGGCTGGGGCCAACGTCCTGACTTTC. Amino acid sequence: CASSYSRRAGANVLTF.

The CDR3 region is CASPPPYAGELFF. The CDR3 nucleotides are TGTGCCAGCCCTCCCCCCTACGCCGGGGAGCTGTTTTTT. The chain has TRBV6-1 and TRBJ2-2, with D hard to call. Germline values: CDR1 MNHNS, CDR2 SASEGT. V was trimmed by 8 bases and J by 6 bases, leaving 13 bases between them. The CDR3 loop spans 13 amino acids.

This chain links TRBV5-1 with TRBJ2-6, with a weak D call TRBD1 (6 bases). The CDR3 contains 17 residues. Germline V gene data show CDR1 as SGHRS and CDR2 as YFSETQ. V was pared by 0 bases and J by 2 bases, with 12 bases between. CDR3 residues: CASSLGGTTTGANVLTF. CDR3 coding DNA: TGCGCCAGCAGCTTGGGGGGGACAACCACTGGGGCCAACGTCCTGACTTTC. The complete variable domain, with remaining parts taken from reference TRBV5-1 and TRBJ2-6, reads KAGVTQTPRYLIKTRGQQVTLSCSPISGHRSVSWYQQTPGQGLQFLFEYFSETQRNKGNFPGRFSGRQFSNSRSEMNVSTLELGDSALYLCASSLGGTTTGANVLTFGAGSRLTVL.